The rows below give T cell receptor beta chains drawn from one sample of a study of T cell responses to AZD1222 COVID-19 vaccine. Measured with immunoSEQ multiplex PCR; TCRdb has only the in-frame clones, and not every one. Of about 120,000 clones listed, around 83% are singletons. The starting material was peripheral blood, obtained 28 days after the second AZD1222 dose. Receptors were obtained from an adult who received the AZD1222 COVID-19 vaccine. Both conserved end residues are trimmed from each CDR3.

V: TRBV3-1/TRBV3-2; CDR3: ASSQIQRGNEQY
V: TRBV11-2; CDR3: ASTQLRGSGNTIY
V: TRBV6-5; CDR3: ASSYSIWGQETQY
V: TRBV19; CDR3: ASTQRAGDTNTGELF
V: TRBV7-8; CDR3: ASSPSRRTEAF
V: TRBV28; CDR3: ASITTGAGAGREQF
V: TRBV29-1; CDR3: SVAGAAEAF
V: TRBV14; CDR3: ASSQLGASHPTY
V: TRBV7-2; CDR3: ASSFRTEGYT
V: TRBV30; CDR3: AWSVSGGGEKLF
V: TRBV3-1/TRBV3-2; CDR3: ASSQGYEQY
V: TRBV4-1; CDR3: ASSQDPRTLSNTGELF
V: TRBV3-1/TRBV3-2; CDR3: ANQPIHPTAPYEQY
V: TRBV5-1; CDR3: ASSSRQGSNTEAF
V: TRBV11-1; CDR3: ASSFGNEYSPLH
V: TRBV15; CDR3: ATSRPLSGANVLT
V: TRBV29-1; CDR3: SVEDRPVGYT
V: TRBV19; CDR3: ASSVSLNTEAF
V: TRBV12-5; CDR3: ASGFPFYGYT
V: TRBV3-1/TRBV3-2; CDR3: ASSHRQANEKLF
V: TRBV7-2; CDR3: ASTLTAPNYGYT
V: TRBV18; CDR3: ASSQQWGPYNEQF
V: TRBV4-1; CDR3: ASSQDRSNQPQH
V: TRBV9; CDR3: ASSVMGLAGGSDTQY
V: TRBV6-5; CDR3: ASSLSTGGAYEQY
V: TRBV11-3; CDR3: ASSLTLRDQGGTEAF
V: TRBV7-2; CDR3: ASSSLGTEAF
V: TRBV4-1; CDR3: ASSQGDRGPSNQPQH
V: TRBV6-5; CDR3: ASSYSGGEKLF
V: TRBV30; CDR3: AWSPSSYNEQF
V: TRBV30; CDR3: AWSPRWGTEAF
V: TRBV11-2; CDR3: ASSLGLETEQF
V: TRBV7-6; CDR3: ASSPVGRENTEAF
V: TRBV19; CDR3: ASSYRAPNYGYT
V: TRBV2; CDR3: ASRAGGLNTGELF
V: TRBV20-1; CDR3: SASGVGTINEQY
V: TRBV2; CDR3: ASSELSYEQY
V: TRBV6-1; CDR3: ASSEGAHTEAF
V: TRBV19; CDR3: ASSTDSGEKLF
V: TRBV9; CDR3: ASSGTGASEKLF
V: TRBV3-1/TRBV3-2; CDR3: ASRQPGGEQY
V: TRBV29-1; CDR3: SGRQGAWTEAF
V: TRBV5-1; CDR3: ASSLPGGAGETQY
V: TRBV7-8; CDR3: ASSLAQGDYGYT
V: TRBV5-6; CDR3: ASSHNGGGTYNEQF